This T cell receptor (beta chain) was observed in a study of response to subunit inactivated influenza vaccine. TCRdb used MiXCR to reprocess the RT-PCR reads, holding one entry per CDR3 protein. The profile shows 500,000 or so distinct CDR3 sequences, roughly 9.7% of them singletons. This clonotype was found a few times. Germline V lookup: CDR1 SGHRS, CDR2 YFSETQ. The CDR3 runs 15 residues. The V end lost 2 bases, the J end lost 5 bases, and 16 bases lay between the germline ends. The receptor was isolated from a man between 50 and 59 years old who received an inactivated influenza vaccine. The V gene is TRBV5-1, the J gene TRBJ2-5, with unresolved D. This specimen consisted of PBMCs from blood, obtained about 40 days after vaccination. The CDR3 DNA is TGCGCCAGCAGCTTCGGCCCCCAAATGAGGGAGACCCAGTACTTC. It codes for CASSFGPQMRETQYF.